Listed here are 19 T cell receptor beta chains from one sample, sequenced in a study of T-cell reconstitution after alpha-beta-depleted transplantation in children. Preparation of the TCRbeta library was carried out with unique molecular identifiers. Using its own MiXCR run on the PCR reads, TCRdb lists one record per CDR3 protein. The repertoire holds about 980,000 distinct CDR3 sequences, with roughly 29% as singletons. Source: PBMCs, mostly from graft donor cells, taken 360 days after TCRalphabeta/CD19-depleted stem cell transplant. The receptors here all came from a boy younger than two who had a stem cell transplant for SCID, so the T cells may come from the graft donor.

V is TRBV20-1 and J is TRBJ2-7; a weak D match, TRBD1 (5 bases). The germline V gene has CDR1 DFQATT and CDR2 SNEGSKA (reference sequence). This CDR3 is 14 amino acids long. V gave up 4 bases and J gave up 2 bases, with 15 bases separating them. In DNA, the CDR3 is TGCAGTGCTATGGCAGGGCCACCACCCTACGAGCAGTACTTC. This encodes CSAMAGPPPYEQYF.

The chain joins TRBV9 to TRBJ1-1, with unresolved D. This CDR3 is 15 amino acids long. Germline V gene data show CDR1 as SGDLS and CDR2 as YYNGEE. V lost 0 bases and J lost 0, with 9 bases in between. The CDR3 region has the DNA TGTGCCAGCAGCGTAGAGGGCAGCATGAACACTGAAGCTTTCTTT. Translated, it gives CASSVEGSMNTEAFF.

This sequence joins TRBV15 and TRBJ2-2; D perhaps matches TRBD1 (6 bases). CDR1 is LNHNV and CDR2 is YYDKDF in the germline V gene (reference sequence). CDR3 size: 16 residues. Deletions cut 0 bases from V and 0 bases from J, with 8 bases between. The CDR3 here is CATSRDPGANTGELFF. In DNA, the CDR3 is TGTGCCACCAGCAGAGATCCAGGGGCGAACACCGGGGAGCTGTTTTTT.

V gene TRBV29-1 combines with J gene TRBJ2-7; D is undetermined. The CDR3 is 15 residues long. From germline, CDR1 is SQVTM and CDR2 ANQGSEA. Trimming shortened V by 0 bases and J by 5 bases, and 17 bases separated the two germline ends. DNA for the CDR3: TGCAGCGTTGAAGACCCCTCGGGCCCAAACCACGAGCAGTACTTC. It is translated as CSVEDPSGPNHEQYF.

The chain carries TRBV27 and TRBJ2-1, with 9 bases fitting TRBD2. The CDR3 consists of 21 residues. V dropped 5 bases and J dropped 5; count of bases not matched to a gene: 25. Germline values: CDR1 MNHEY, CDR2 SMNVEV (reference sequence). CDR3 sequence: CASSTRLWRGGHTMVDNEQFF. CDR3 in DNA: TGTGCCAGCAGTACTCGCCTATGGCGGGGGGGCCACACCATGGTGGACAATGAGCAGTTCTTC.

This chain connects TRBV20-1 to TRBJ2-7; 9 bases line up with TRBD1. This CDR3 has 15 amino acids. Germline V gene lookup returns CDR1 DFQATT and CDR2 SNEGSKA (reference sequence). Trimming took 5 bases from V and 3 from J; bases not matched to a gene: 11. The CDR3, as DNA: TGCAGTGCTGAGGGACAGGGAATAAAGAGCTACGAGCAGTACTTC. Protein sequence: CSAEGQGIKSYEQYF.

This chain uses TRBV20-1 with TRBJ1-6, with D maybe TRBD1 (5 bases). V was pared by 3 bases and J by 7 bases, with 10 bases between. Germline V lookup: CDR1 DFQATT, CDR2 SNEGSKA (reference sequence). The CDR3 has 13 residues. The CDR3 DNA reads as TGCAGTGCTAGCTTCAGGGAGAATTCACCCCTCCACTTT. Translating gives CSASFRENSPLHF.

This clonotype was seen only a few times. CDR3 in DNA: TGTGCCAGCAGTACGCAAGGACAGGTCAATCAGCCCCAGCATTTT. As protein: CASSTQGQVNQPQHF. V usage is TRBV28 and J usage is TRBJ1-5; 7 bases fit TRBD1. The CDR3 is 15 residues long. J lost 3 bases, V lost 5 bases, and 7 bases had no gene match. Per germline, CDR1 MDHEN and CDR2 SYDVKM.

In its sample, this clonotype was seen a few times. This rearrangement joins TRBV4-1 to TRBJ2-1; D might be TRBD2 (6 bases). Trimming removed 0 bases from V and 3 bases from J, with 12 bases in between. Germline values: CDR1 MGHRA, CDR2 YSYEKL. This CDR3 comprises 16 residues. Here the CDR3 reads CASSQDSSGVYNEQFF. The CDR3 DNA is TGCGCCAGCAGCCAAGACTCTTCGGGGGTCTACAATGAGCAGTTCTTC.

J is TRBJ2-3 and V is TRBV6-2 or TRBV6-3; D may be TRBD2 (6 bases). Trimming left V 11 bases short and J 0 bases short, with 15 bases between. Per the germline V gene, CDR1 is MNHEY and CDR2 is SVGEGT. The CDR3 totals 14 residues. CDR3 amino acids: CAGRRGPSTDTQYF. The DNA for the CDR3 is TGTGCCGGGCGGCGGGGCCCGAGCACAGATACGCAGTATTTT.

This clonotype turned up a few times. The V and J genes are TRBV29-1 and TRBJ1-1; the match to TRBD1 covers 8 bases. The germline V gene encodes CDR1 SQVTM and CDR2 ANQGSEA. V shed 7 bases, J shed 3 bases, and the junction held 7 bases outside the gene matches. The CDR3 has 13 amino acids. The DNA of the CDR3 is TGCAGCGCAACTACAGGGGGGGACACTGAAGCTTTCTTT. Its translation is CSATTGGDTEAFF. The entire variable domain, with the rest obtained from reference TRBV29-1 and TRBJ1-1, is as follows: SAVISQKPSRDICQRGTSLTIQCQVDSQVTMMFWYRQQPGQSLTLIATANQGSEATYESGFVIDKFPISRPNLTFSTLTVSNMSPEDSSIYLCSATTGGDTEAFFGQGTRLTVV.

The CDR3 DNA reads TGTGCCAGCAGCCAGCACCGGGACCTTACAGATACGCAGTATTTT. It is translated as CASSQHRDLTDTQYF. This rearrangement joins TRBV28 to TRBJ2-3; D is tentatively TRBD1 or TRBD2 (5 bases each). V shed 6 bases and J shed 3 bases, with 16 bases lying between them. This CDR3 spans 15 amino acids. CDR1 is MDHEN and CDR2 is SYDVKM in the germline V gene.

The CDR3 DNA is TGTGCCATCAGTTTTTCTGGGGCCAACGTCCTGACTTTC. This sequence encodes CAISFSGANVLTF. V gene TRBV10-3 combines with J gene TRBJ2-6; no clear D. CDR1 is ENHRY, CDR2 SYGVKD, per germline. Trimming removed 5 bases at V and 1 base at J, with 3 bases between. CDR3 size: 13 residues.

The genes are TRBV12-3 or TRBV12-4 and TRBJ1-3; 8 bases are shared with TRBD1. There are 15 residues in the CDR3. Germline trimming cut 8 bases from V and 3 bases from J; bases unmatched to any gene: 9. The CDR3 nucleotides are TGTGCCAGCCGCATGGCCGGGACAGGTGGAAACACCATATATTTT. Its protein is CASRMAGTGGNTIYF.

The V and J genes are TRBV12-3 or TRBV12-4 and TRBJ2-3; the match to TRBD2 covers 7 bases. The CDR3 is made up of 15 amino acids. V was pared by 5 bases and J by 1 base, with 6 bases of the junction left unmatched. This CDR3 reads CASSPRGDRTDTQYF. DNA for the CDR3: TGTGCCAGCAGTCCTCGGGGGGACCGCACAGATACGCAGTATTTT.

The chain employs TRBV9 and TRBJ2-5, with unresolved D. Germline V CDR1 and CDR2: SGDLS, YYNGEE. This CDR3 comprises 15 residues. The V end was cut by 0 bases, the J end by 4 bases, with 13 bases between. CDR3 in DNA: TGTGCCAGCAGCGTAGCGGCCGAGTGGGGAGAGACCCAGTACTTC. Translated: CASSVAAEWGETQYF.

This sequence joins TRBV28 and TRBJ2-7, with D maybe TRBD2 (6 bases). V was shortened by 5 bases and J by 1 base, with 18 bases between the two germline ends. The V gene's germline CDR1 is MDHEN and CDR2 SYDVKM. The CDR3 is 16 amino acids. Written as DNA, the CDR3 is TGTGCCAGCAGTCGGCCCCCGGGGGTTGGGTCCTACGAGCAGTACTTC. It yields the protein CASSRPPGVGSYEQYF.

This clonotype was found a few times. The rearrangement joins TRBV7-9 to TRBJ2-3, with 9 bases lining up with TRBD1. Germline trimming cut 2 bases from V and 4 bases from J; bases unmatched to any gene: 7. Germline loops: CDR1 SEHNR, CDR2 FQNEAQ (reference sequence). The CDR3 totals 16 residues. The CDR3 here is CASSLLGTGLADTQYF. In nucleotides, the CDR3 is TGTGCCAGCAGCTTACTCGGGACAGGGCTTGCAGATACGCAGTATTTT.

The gene calls are TRBV7-9 and TRBJ2-3; D might be TRBD1 or TRBD2, each matching 5 bases. The CDR3 spans 15 residues. The V end lost 1 base, the J end lost 3 bases, and 11 bases lay between the germline ends. Germline-derived CDR1 and CDR2 are SEHNR and FQNEAQ (reference sequence). CDR3 region: CASSLGPGQTDTQYF. The CDR3 DNA follows: TGTGCCAGCAGCTTAGGTCCGGGGCAGACAGATACGCAGTATTTT.